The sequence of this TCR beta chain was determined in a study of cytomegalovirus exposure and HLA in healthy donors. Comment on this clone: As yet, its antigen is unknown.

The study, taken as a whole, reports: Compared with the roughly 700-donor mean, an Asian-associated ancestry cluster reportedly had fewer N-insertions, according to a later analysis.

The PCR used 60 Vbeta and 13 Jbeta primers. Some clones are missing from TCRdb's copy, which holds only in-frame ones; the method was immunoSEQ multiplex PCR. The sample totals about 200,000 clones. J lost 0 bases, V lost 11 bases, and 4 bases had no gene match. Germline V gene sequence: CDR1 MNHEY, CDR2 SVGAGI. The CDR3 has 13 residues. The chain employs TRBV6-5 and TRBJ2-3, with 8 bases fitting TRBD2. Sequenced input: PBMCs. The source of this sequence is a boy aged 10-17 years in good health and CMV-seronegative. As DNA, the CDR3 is TGTGCCTGCACGGGGGGGAGCACAGATACGCAGTATTTT. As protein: CACTGGSTDTQYF.